What follows describes a single T cell receptor (beta chain). Its antigen is not yet known. Base qualities are missing; no much larger clone stands one base away. These data originate in a study of Ad26.COV2.S vaccination and SARS-CoV-2 variants (TCRdb year 2021). Background for the entire study: Donors in the vaccine arm were drawn from COV1001, a phase I-IIa trial of Ad26.COV2.S in healthy adults that was multicentre, randomized, double-blind and placebo-controlled. Dosing of Ad26.COV2.S was intramuscular, at either 5x10^10 or 1x10^11 viral particles, delivered as one shot or as two shots spaced 56 days apart. Sequencing of the TCRbeta repertoire served to evaluate the specificity and breadth of SARS-CoV-2-reactive T cell receptors following Ad26.COV2.S vaccination. A total of 32 samples were included in the TCR-sequenced set, comprising roughly 19 Ad26.COV2.S vaccine recipients, 5 placebo recipients and 8 SARS-CoV-2 convalescent individuals. Trial participants were randomized into five groups of five: low-dose or high-dose Ad26.COV2.S given once or twice, or placebo on both occasions. Throughout the experiments and outcome assessment, investigators stayed blinded to trial group allocation. The investigation overall reported the following: Vaccine and placebo recipients had comparable non-spike TCR breadth, which fits with the vaccine containing only spike. After vaccination, spike-specific CD8+ and CD4+ T cell responses were reported to show substantial breadth. Comparing responses between vaccine doses or regimens was not something the study was powered to do. Compared with placebo recipients, Ad26.COV2.S recipients showed higher spike-specific TCR breadth (P = 0.0014). The authors noted that total T cell responses may have been underestimated by the TCR breadth and depth analyses.

The meaning of the sample's treatment or condition label: some 20 received Ad26.COV2.S at low or high dose, single or two shots; about 5 received placebo; per-sample allocation not given. Repertoires of vaccine and placebo recipients were sequenced from samples taken on day 63 after the first injection. In Cohort 1b, about 25 adults aged 18-55 years were enrolled at a single site in Boston, USA, between 29 July and 7 August 2020. Ad26.COV2.S was a replication-incompetent adenovirus type 26 vector that expressed a prefusion-stabilized SARS-CoV-2 spike protein derived from the original Wuhan strain. TCRbeta CDR3 regions were sequenced with the immunoSEQ Assay. After extraction, genomic DNA underwent amplification by bias-controlled multiplex PCR, followed by high-throughput sequencing. On the study's bioinformatics: To quantify the absolute abundance of every unique TCRbeta CDR3 region, sequences were collapsed and filtered. T cell fraction was estimated by normalizing TCRbeta template counts to usable DNA, with usable DNA measured through amplification of reference genes found in all nucleated cells. Repertoire TCRs were annotated as SARS-CoV-2-specific when V gene, CDR3 amino acid sequence and J gene were exactly matched to a known reactive TCR set. The reference SARS-CoV-2 TCR set was derived from MIRA and filtered for enrichment in COVID-19-positive ImmuneCODE repertoires, a step that removed public or cross-reactive TCRs. Using the MIRA antigens, annotated TCRs were further analysed by specific ORF or by position within an ORF. Depth was the summed frequency of annotated unique rearrangements, while breadth was defined as annotated unique rearrangements over total unique productive rearrangements. Group comparisons of TCR breadth used two-sided Wilcoxon rank-sum tests. The table was pulled from immuneACCESS by TCRdb, which kept in-frame rearrangements only. Such tables lose some clones; where checked, under half of the loss comes from unresolved V genes, and the rest has no known cause. The DNA was the basis for D and trimming; V, J and clone size are from that table. The sample table shows some 350,000 clones, and roughly 90% are seen once. The biggest ten clones account for about 5% of the sample.

CDR1 and CDR2 are read off the germline V gene as SGHTA and FQGTGA. V loses 3 bases at its end and J loses 6 bases; junction bases beyond the gene matches: 4. Counted from cysteine to phenylalanine, this CDR3 has 14 amino acids. Of all the DNA, just the CDR3 is kept, 42 bases in frame from base 1. This TCR was recovered from a person aged 18 to 65 who received the Ad26.COV2.S COVID-19 vaccine or a placebo. The chain employs TRBV7-3 and TRBJ2-4, and 8 junction bases match TRBD1. Sequenced material: peripheral blood, taken in a trial of Ad26.COV2.S vaccine versus placebo. The DNA sequence is given as TGTGCCAGCAGCTTCGCAGGGGGCAGAAACATTCAGTACTTC. This gives the protein CASSFAGGRNIQYF.